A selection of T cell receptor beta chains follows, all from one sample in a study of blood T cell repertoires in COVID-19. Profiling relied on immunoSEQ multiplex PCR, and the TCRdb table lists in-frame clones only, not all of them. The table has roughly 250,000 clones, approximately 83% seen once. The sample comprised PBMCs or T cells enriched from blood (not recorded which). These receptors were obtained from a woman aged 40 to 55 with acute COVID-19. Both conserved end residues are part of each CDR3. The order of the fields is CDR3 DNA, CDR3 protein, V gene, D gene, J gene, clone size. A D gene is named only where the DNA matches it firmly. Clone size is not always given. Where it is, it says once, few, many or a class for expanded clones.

CDR3nt: TGTGCCAGCAGCTTTCCGTCGCTAGCGGGGATTACAGATACGCAGTATTTT
CDR3aa: CASSFPSLAGITDTQYF
v_gene: TRBV11-3
d_gene: TRBD2
j_gene: TRBJ2-3
abundance: once

CDR3nt: TGTGCCAGCGCCGAGGCCGGGAGGGCTCAAGAGACCCAGTACTTC
CDR3aa: CASAEAGRAQETQYF
v_gene: TRBV27
d_gene: TRBD2
j_gene: TRBJ2-5
abundance: .

CDR3nt: TGCGCCAGCAGCTTGGTGGAGGGTTGGGGAAAACTGTTTTTT
CDR3aa: CASSLVEGWGKLFF
v_gene: TRBV5-1
d_gene: .
j_gene: TRBJ1-4
abundance: .

CDR3nt: TGTGCCATCAGTGAGCGGGGGAGACGGGATAATTCACCCCTCCACTTT
CDR3aa: CAISERGRRDNSPLHF
v_gene: TRBV10-3
d_gene: .
j_gene: TRBJ1-6
abundance: .

CDR3nt: TGCGCCAGCAGCCAGTTTACAGGCCACAATGAGCAGTTCTTC
CDR3aa: CASSQFTGHNEQFF
v_gene: TRBV4-1
d_gene: .
j_gene: TRBJ2-1
abundance: .

CDR3nt: TGTGCCAGTAGTCCCGGACTAGCGAAGACCTACGAGCAGTACTTC
CDR3aa: CASSPGLAKTYEQYF
v_gene: TRBV19
d_gene: TRBD2
j_gene: TRBJ2-7
abundance: .

CDR3nt: TGTGCCAGCAGCTTCACTGGGCTCTTC
CDR3aa: CASSFTGLF
v_gene: TRBV11-2
d_gene: .
j_gene: TRBJ2-1
abundance: .

CDR3nt: TGTGCCAGCAGCCAAGATCAGGCAGGGGGCCATGGCTACACCTTC
CDR3aa: CASSQDQAGGHGYTF
v_gene: TRBV3-1/TRBV3-2
d_gene: TRBD1
j_gene: TRBJ1-2
abundance: .

CDR3nt: TGTGCCAGCAGCCGTAGCGGGAGAAGCACAGATACGCAGTATTTT
CDR3aa: CASSRSGRSTDTQYF
v_gene: TRBV7-9
d_gene: TRBD2
j_gene: TRBJ2-3
abundance: .

CDR3nt: TGTGCAAGTCGCTTAGCTCTAGCGGGAGGAACGAACACCGGGGAGCTGTTTTTT
CDR3aa: CASRLALAGGTNTGELFF
v_gene: TRBV12-2
d_gene: .
j_gene: TRBJ2-2
abundance: .

CDR3nt: TGTGCCAGCAGTCCGACAGGGAGTGGCTACACCTTC
CDR3aa: CASSPTGSGYTF
v_gene: TRBV6-2/TRBV6-3
d_gene: TRBD1
j_gene: TRBJ1-2
abundance: .

CDR3nt: TGTGCCAGCAGCCAACTAAGCGGAGTACAAGAGACCCAGTACTTC
CDR3aa: CASSQLSGVQETQYF
v_gene: TRBV14
d_gene: .
j_gene: TRBJ2-5
abundance: .

CDR3nt: TGTGCCAGTATCCCGACAGGGGTTGGGAACACTGAAGCTTTCTTT
CDR3aa: CASIPTGVGNTEAFF
v_gene: TRBV19
d_gene: TRBD1
j_gene: TRBJ1-1
abundance: .

CDR3nt: TGTGCCAGCAGCTTAGCACAGGGGTACATGAACACTGAAGCTTTCTTT
CDR3aa: CASSLAQGYMNTEAFF
v_gene: TRBV11-2
d_gene: TRBD1
j_gene: TRBJ1-1
abundance: few

CDR3nt: TGTGCCAGCTCACCTCGACAGGAAGCCAATGAGCAGTTCTTC
CDR3aa: CASSPRQEANEQFF
v_gene: TRBV18
d_gene: .
j_gene: TRBJ2-1
abundance: few

CDR3nt: TGTGCCAGCAGCCTGACCGGGACAGGGTCCGCTGGCTACACCTTC
CDR3aa: CASSLTGTGSAGYTF
v_gene: TRBV11-2
d_gene: TRBD1
j_gene: TRBJ1-2
abundance: .

CDR3nt: TGTGCCAGCAGCGTAGCGGTGGGACTCACAGATACGCAGTATTTT
CDR3aa: CASSVAVGLTDTQYF
v_gene: TRBV9
d_gene: .
j_gene: TRBJ2-3
abundance: .

CDR3nt: TGCGCCAGCAGCTCGTCTCAGGGTTATACAGATACGCAGTATTTT
CDR3aa: CASSSSQGYTDTQYF
v_gene: TRBV5-1
d_gene: .
j_gene: TRBJ2-3
abundance: .

CDR3nt: TGTGCCAGCAGCGAGAGCCCCGCGGGTCCTGGGGCCAACGTCCTGACTTTC
CDR3aa: CASSESPAGPGANVLTF
v_gene: TRBV5-5
d_gene: .
j_gene: TRBJ2-6
abundance: .

CDR3nt: TGTGCCAGCAGCTTAGGTAGCGACACAGATACGCAGTATTTT
CDR3aa: CASSLGSDTDTQYF
v_gene: TRBV13
d_gene: .
j_gene: TRBJ2-3
abundance: .

CDR3nt: TGTGCCTGGGACCGGGACAGGAACACCGGGGAGCTGTTTTTT
CDR3aa: CAWDRDRNTGELFF
v_gene: TRBV30
d_gene: TRBD1
j_gene: TRBJ2-2
abundance: .

CDR3nt: TGTGCCAGTAGTCTTGACAGGGAATCAGAGACCCAGTACTTC
CDR3aa: CASSLDRESETQYF
v_gene: TRBV19
d_gene: TRBD1
j_gene: TRBJ2-5
abundance: once

CDR3nt: TGTGCCAGCAGCGACAGTTCCGGACAGTCCTATGGCTACACCTTC
CDR3aa: CASSDSSGQSYGYTF
v_gene: TRBV6-5
d_gene: .
j_gene: TRBJ1-2
abundance: few

CDR3nt: TGCGCCAGCAGCTTGGGACAAAACTATGGCTACACCTTC
CDR3aa: CASSLGQNYGYTF
v_gene: TRBV5-1
d_gene: .
j_gene: TRBJ1-2
abundance: .

CDR3nt: TGTGCCAGCAGTCTGTGGACAGGGGGCCACGATGAGCAGTTCTTC
CDR3aa: CASSLWTGGHDEQFF
v_gene: TRBV27
d_gene: TRBD1
j_gene: TRBJ2-1
abundance: .

CDR3nt: TGTGCCAGCAGTGGGAGCGCCGAAGCGGGCGAGCAGTACTTC
CDR3aa: CASSGSAEAGEQYF
v_gene: TRBV2
d_gene: .
j_gene: TRBJ2-7
abundance: .

CDR3nt: TGTGCCAGCAGCCCAGCCCCGAAGGGGACCGGGGAGCTGTTTTTT
CDR3aa: CASSPAPKGTGELFF
v_gene: TRBV7-6
d_gene: .
j_gene: TRBJ2-2
abundance: many

CDR3nt: TGTGCCAGCAGCCTAGGACAGGGAGCCTACGAGCAGTACTTC
CDR3aa: CASSLGQGAYEQYF
v_gene: TRBV7-9
d_gene: TRBD1
j_gene: TRBJ2-7
abundance: .

CDR3nt: TGTGCCAGTACCCCCTCCAGGGGGCAGTTGGGGGAGCAGTACTTC
CDR3aa: CASTPSRGQLGEQYF
v_gene: TRBV19
d_gene: TRBD1
j_gene: TRBJ2-7
abundance: .

CDR3nt: TGTGCCAGCGGGACAGGGGCGAACACCGGGGAGCTGTTTTTT
CDR3aa: CASGTGANTGELFF
v_gene: TRBV6-5
d_gene: TRBD1
j_gene: TRBJ2-2
abundance: .

CDR3nt: TGTGCCAGCAGGCGGTACGGCGGGGAGCTGTTTTTT
CDR3aa: CASRRYGGELFF
v_gene: TRBV12-3/TRBV12-4
d_gene: .
j_gene: TRBJ2-2
abundance: .

CDR3nt: TGTGCCACCACTGAAACAGGGGGCAACACAGATACGCAGTATTTT
CDR3aa: CATTETGGNTDTQYF
v_gene: TRBV24-1
d_gene: TRBD1
j_gene: TRBJ2-3
abundance: .

CDR3nt: TGTGCCAGCAGTTTGGTCGGTGGGGCCAACGTCCTGACTTTC
CDR3aa: CASSLVGGANVLTF
v_gene: TRBV6-5
d_gene: .
j_gene: TRBJ2-6
abundance: .

CDR3nt: TGTGCCAGCAGCCCCGGGGGAGCGGGAGTATACGAGCAGTACTTC
CDR3aa: CASSPGGAGVYEQYF
v_gene: TRBV28
d_gene: TRBD2
j_gene: TRBJ2-7
abundance: .

CDR3nt: TGTGCCAGCAGCCAAGTAGGGACACAGGCTTTCTTT
CDR3aa: CASSQVGTQAFF
v_gene: TRBV14
d_gene: .
j_gene: TRBJ1-1
abundance: .

CDR3nt: TGTGCCATCAGTGAACAGCGGGAGCGCACTCGGGAGCAGTACTTC
CDR3aa: CAISEQRERTREQYF
v_gene: TRBV10-3
d_gene: TRBD2
j_gene: TRBJ2-7
abundance: .

CDR3nt: TGTGCCTGGAGTGTACTTACTAGCGGGAGTATGGCCGGGGAGCTGTTTTTT
CDR3aa: CAWSVLTSGSMAGELFF
v_gene: TRBV30
d_gene: TRBD2
j_gene: TRBJ2-2
abundance: .

CDR3nt: TGTGCCTGGAGTGGGACTAGCGGGAGTACAGATACGCAGTATTTT
CDR3aa: CAWSGTSGSTDTQYF
v_gene: TRBV30
d_gene: TRBD2
j_gene: TRBJ2-3
abundance: .

CDR3nt: TGTGCCAGCAGCCTCGAGGGACAGACATATTCACCCCTCCACTTT
CDR3aa: CASSLEGQTYSPLHF
v_gene: TRBV4-2
d_gene: TRBD1
j_gene: TRBJ1-6
abundance: .

CDR3nt: TGCGCCAGCAGTGAGCGGGTGAGTTTGGGGAACACTGAAGCTTTCTTT
CDR3aa: CASSERVSLGNTEAFF
v_gene: TRBV10-1
d_gene: .
j_gene: TRBJ1-1
abundance: .

CDR3nt: TGTGCCAGCAGCCGGACAGTAACCTACGAGCAGTACTTC
CDR3aa: CASSRTVTYEQYF
v_gene: TRBV2
d_gene: .
j_gene: TRBJ2-7
abundance: .

CDR3nt: TGTGCCAGTAGTACGCGGACAGAGGTAAACTATGGCTACACCTTC
CDR3aa: CASSTRTEVNYGYTF
v_gene: TRBV19
d_gene: .
j_gene: TRBJ1-2
abundance: .

CDR3nt: TGTGCCAGCACCGGGGGGCGGGAGACCTTCACAGATACGCAGTATTTT
CDR3aa: CASTGGRETFTDTQYF
v_gene: TRBV9
d_gene: .
j_gene: TRBJ2-3
abundance: .

CDR3nt: TGCAGTGCTAGTAAGTCTCCGGGGGGACTTGACCTCTACAATGAGCAGTTCTTC
CDR3aa: CSASKSPGGLDLYNEQFF
v_gene: TRBV20-1
d_gene: TRBD2
j_gene: TRBJ2-1
abundance: .

CDR3nt: TGTGCCAGCAGCCGGACAGAGAATAGCAATCAGCCCCAGCATTTT
CDR3aa: CASSRTENSNQPQHF
v_gene: TRBV6-5
d_gene: .
j_gene: TRBJ1-5
abundance: once

CDR3nt: TGTGCTAGTGGTTTGACAGCACTTAATGAAAAACTGTTTTTT
CDR3aa: CASGLTALNEKLFF
v_gene: TRBV12-5
d_gene: .
j_gene: TRBJ1-4
abundance: .

CDR3nt: TGTGCCAGCAGCACGGATTACAGAAGCTCTGGAAACACCATATATTTT
CDR3aa: CASSTDYRSSGNTIYF
v_gene: TRBV5-6
d_gene: .
j_gene: TRBJ1-3
abundance: .

CDR3nt: TGTGCCATCAGTGCCAGCTCGGGTCGGGAGCAGTACTTC
CDR3aa: CAISASSGREQYF
v_gene: TRBV10-3
d_gene: .
j_gene: TRBJ2-7
abundance: once

CDR3nt: TGTGCCAGCAGCTGGCGAGGAACCGGGGAGCTGTTTTTT
CDR3aa: CASSWRGTGELFF
v_gene: TRBV9
d_gene: .
j_gene: TRBJ2-2
abundance: .

CDR3nt: TGTGCCAGCAGTTACTTCGGGACAGCTAGCACAGATACGCAGTATTTT
CDR3aa: CASSYFGTASTDTQYF
v_gene: TRBV6-5
d_gene: TRBD1
j_gene: TRBJ2-3
abundance: .

CDR3nt: TGTGCCAGCAGTCGGGACAGGGATGGGAATCAGCCCCAGCATTTT
CDR3aa: CASSRDRDGNQPQHF
v_gene: TRBV6-5
d_gene: TRBD1
j_gene: TRBJ1-5
abundance: .

CDR3nt: TGTGCCACCTTAGACTACCAAGAGACCCAGTACTTC
CDR3aa: CATLDYQETQYF
v_gene: TRBV10-3
d_gene: .
j_gene: TRBJ2-5
abundance: .

CDR3nt: TGTGCCAGTAGTCTCGGTACCCGAGGGTATGTCTCTGAAGCTTTCTTT
CDR3aa: CASSLGTRGYVSEAFF
v_gene: TRBV19
d_gene: .
j_gene: TRBJ1-1
abundance: once

CDR3nt: TGTGCCAGCAGCCAAGATTATAGCGGGGGAGAGCAGTTCTTC
CDR3aa: CASSQDYSGGEQFF
v_gene: TRBV3-1/TRBV3-2
d_gene: TRBD2
j_gene: TRBJ2-1
abundance: .

CDR3nt: TGTGCCAGCAGTCGCGGCAGGGACTCGGGCTACACCTTC
CDR3aa: CASSRGRDSGYTF
v_gene: TRBV12-3/TRBV12-4
d_gene: .
j_gene: TRBJ1-2
abundance: few